The 28 T cell receptor beta chains below all came from one sample that was sequenced in a study of CD8 T cells in ankylosing spondylitis. A single record per CDR3 protein comes from TCRdb applying MiXCR to the 5' RACE reads. The sample lists just over 350,000 distinct CDR3 sequences, around 20% occurring once. The source material was blood, either unsorted or a sorted T cell fraction (not recorded which). All receptors come from a male donor with ankylosing spondylitis or in good health (not recorded which).

This clonotype appeared a few times. The chain links TRBV10-3 to TRBJ2-1; no definite D call. Trimming left V 10 bases short and J 9 bases short, with 10 bases between. This CDR3 has 10 amino acids. Germline CDR1 reads ENHRY; CDR2 reads SYGVKD. Here the CDR3 reads CATGDTEQFF. The CDR3, as DNA: TGTGCCACCGGAGATACTGAGCAGTTCTTC.

The chain couples TRBV20-1 to TRBJ2-7; TRBD1 is a possible D gene (5 bases). Trimming left V 2 bases short and J 2 bases short, with 16 bases between. The CDR3 length is 15 residues. In germline, CDR1 is DFQATT, CDR2 SNEGSKA (reference sequence). The CDR3 here is CSARPTLATAYEQYF. In DNA, the CDR3 is TGCAGTGCTAGACCCACCCTGGCGACAGCCTACGAGCAGTACTTC.

In this sample, this clonotype turned up a few times. The chain uses TRBV4-1 and TRBJ2-3; the D is unclear. The CDR3 has 14 amino acids. CDR1 is MGHRA, CDR2 YSYEKL, per germline. Between the trimmed V and J ends, which lost 0 bases and 2 bases, there was a span of 6 bases. The CDR3 spells CASSQETHTDTQYF. CDR3 DNA sequence: TGCGCCAGCAGCCAAGAGACGCACACAGATACGCAGTATTTT.

The sample holds a few counts of this clonotype. This sequence joins TRBV7-6 and TRBJ2-1; D possibly uses TRBD1 or TRBD2 (5 bases each). CDR3 length equals 13 residues. Trimming took off 8 bases at V and 5 bases at J, with 13 bases between the two ends. CDR1 and CDR2 (germline): SGHVS, FNYEAQ. The CDR3 region is CASRGSLNNEQFF. The CDR3 DNA reads as TGTGCCAGCCGGGGCAGCCTGAACAATGAGCAGTTCTTC.

Only a few counts were recorded for this clonotype. The gene calls are TRBV4-1 and TRBJ2-1; possibly TRBD1 or TRBD2 for D (5 bases each). The V end lost 0 bases, the J end lost 1 base, and 13 bases lay between the germline ends. Germline V gene data show CDR1 as MGHRA and CDR2 as YSYEKL. This CDR3 is built from 17 residues. CDR3 protein: CASSQDPGPGSYNEQFF. The CDR3 nucleotides read TGCGCCAGCAGCCAAGATCCGGGGCCGGGGTCCTACAATGAGCAGTTCTTC.

This chain connects TRBV9 to TRBJ2-7, with 12 bases fitting TRBD2. This CDR3 contains 16 residues. CDR1 is SGDLS, CDR2 YYNGEE, per germline. Unmatched junction bases numbered 5, after V lost 3 bases and J lost 1 base. In DNA, the CDR3 is TGTGCCAGCAGCGACCTAGCGGGGGGGCCTTCCTACGAGCAGTACTTC. This encodes CASSDLAGGPSYEQYF.

This clonotype was detected only a few times. The chain is built from TRBV9 and TRBJ2-1; D unresolved. Trimming removed 2 bases from V and 9 bases from J, with 18 bases in between. CDR3 length: 15 residues. The V gene's germline CDR1 is SGDLS and CDR2 YYNGEE. The CDR3 region is CASSVGDLILGEQFF. The CDR3 DNA sequence: TGTGCCAGCAGCGTTGGGGATCTGATATTGGGTGAGCAGTTCTTC.

This sequence joins TRBV7-9 and TRBJ2-1, with TRBD2 identical over 8 bases. This CDR3 is 17 amino acids long. Trimming at V came to 0 bases and at J to 0 bases, leaving 4 bases not matched to a gene. CDR1 is SEHNR and CDR2 is FQNEAQ in the germline V gene (reference sequence). CDR3: CASSLAGGVLSYNEQFF. The CDR3 region has the DNA TGTGCCAGCAGCTTAGCCGGGGGGGTTCTCTCCTACAATGAGCAGTTCTTC. Complete variable domain (other parts from reference TRBV7-9 and TRBJ2-1): DTGVSQNPRHKITKRGQNVTFRCDPISEHNRLYWYRQTLGQGPEFLTYFQNEAQLEKSRLLSDRFSAERPKGSFSTLEIQRTEQGDSAMYLCASSLAGGVLSYNEQFFGPGTRLTVL.

This chain links TRBV12-3 or TRBV12-4 with TRBJ2-7, with TRBD2 identical over 7 bases. V shed 3 bases, J shed 6 bases, and the junction held 8 bases outside the gene matches. The CDR3 has 14 amino acids. The CDR3 coding sequence is TGTGCCAGCAGTTTCACGGGAGGATACGGCGAGCAGTACTTC. Its protein product is CASSFTGGYGEQYF.

As to this clonotype: A much larger clone lies one base from this, so it may be a read error. J is TRBJ2-7 and V is TRBV10-3, with 12 bases that match TRBD1. Per the germline V gene, CDR1 is ENHRY and CDR2 is SYGVKD. This CDR3 has 15 residues. CDR3 bases: TGTGCCATCACCCCGGGACAGGGGGCTGACTACGAGCAGCACTTC. Translated: CAITPGQGADYEQHF.

The sample holds a few counts of this clonotype. The CDR3 loop reads CASSFGTSAFYEQYF. The CDR3 DNA reads TGTGCCAGCAGTTTTGGGACTAGCGCCTTTTACGAGCAGTACTTC. The V gene is TRBV12-3 or TRBV12-4, the J gene TRBJ2-7; 10 positions agree with TRBD2. The CDR3 totals 15 residues. Losses at the gene ends were 3 bases for V and 4 bases for J; bases not matched to a gene: 6.

There are a few counts of this clonotype. The chain recombines TRBV29-1 with TRBJ1-2; possible D gene TRBD1, 5 bases. CDR3 length: 17 residues. Trimming removed 0 bases from V and 2 bases from J, with 19 bases in between. Germline V gene data show CDR1 as SQVTM and CDR2 as ANQGSEA. CDR3 sequence (DNA): TGCAGCGTTGAAGATAGATCGGTGACAGATTCCAACTATGGCTACACCTTC. Translated: CSVEDRSVTDSNYGYTF.

This clonotype showed up just a few times. The rearrangement links TRBV12-3 or TRBV12-4 to TRBJ1-2; D is possibly TRBD1 (5 bases). The V end lost 5 bases, the J end lost 4 bases, and 17 bases lay between the germline ends. CDR3 length: 15 amino acids. The CDR3 spells CASSQTRDGSYGYTF. Written as DNA, the CDR3 is TGTGCCAGCAGTCAGACTCGGGACGGCAGCTATGGCTACACCTTC.

A few counts support this clonotype. The genes are TRBV7-6 and TRBJ1-1, with 10 bases matching TRBD1. The V gene end was trimmed by 1 base and the J gene end by 4 bases; junction bases not matched to a gene: 3. This CDR3 comprises 15 residues. Germline V gene lookup returns CDR1 SGHVS and CDR2 FNYEAQ. This chain's CDR3 is CASSLGDRGSTEAFF. Written as DNA, the CDR3 is TGTGCCAGCAGCTTAGGGGACAGGGGCAGCACTGAAGCTTTCTTT.

Ten or more counts support this clonotype. The rearrangement uses TRBV4-1 and TRBJ2-3; no reliable D call. The CDR3 contains 14 residues. With 1 base removed from V and 6 bases from J, the gap between germline ends came to 11 bases. The germline V gene has CDR1 MGHRA and CDR2 YSYEKL. The CDR3 DNA reads as TGCGCCAGCAGCCAAGTGGCCTTGGGGGATACGCAGTATTTT. It yields the protein CASSQVALGDTQYF.

This clonotype was recorded once. The gene calls are TRBV24-1 and TRBJ2-2; 8 bases are a match to TRBD2. Germline CDR1 KGHDR, CDR2 SFDVKD. With 9 bases clipped from V and 5 bases from J, the junction kept 4 bases outside the gene matches. The CDR3 totals 13 residues. The CDR3 protein is CATAGGRTGELFF. In DNA, the CDR3 is TGTGCCACCGCGGGGGGCCGAACCGGGGAGCTGTTTTTT.

The chain combines TRBV11-2 with TRBJ2-3; the D gene is possibly TRBD2 (6 bases). The CDR3 sequence is 17 residues long. Looked up from germline, CDR1 is SGHAT and CDR2 is FQNNGV. The V and J ends lost 1 base and 0 bases respectively, with 14 bases between them. The CDR3 DNA reads as TGTGCCAGCAGCTTAGGTTGGAGGGGAACTAGCACAGATACGCAGTATTTT. It is translated as CASSLGWRGTSTDTQYF. The variable domain in full, with the rest retrieved from reference TRBV11-2 and TRBJ2-3, is EAGVAQSPRYKIIEKRQSVAFWCNPISGHATLYWYQQILGQGPKLLIQFQNNGVVDDSQLPKDRFSAERLKGVDSTLKIQPAKLEDSAVYLCASSLGWRGTSTDTQYFGPGTRLTVL.

This rearrangement joins TRBV19 to TRBJ2-6; D unresolved. Trimming took 9 bases from V and 7 from J, leaving 4 bases between them. Per germline, CDR1 LNHDA and CDR2 SQIVND (reference sequence). This CDR3 contains 10 residues. The CDR3 spells CASRANVLTF. As DNA, the CDR3 is TGTGCCAGCCGCGCCAACGTCCTGACTTTC.

This clonotype came up a few times. Here the CDR3 DNA reads TGTGCCAGCAGCTTTGATGAGAACGCCTACAATGAGCAGTTCTTC. It encodes CASSFDENAYNEQFF. This chain uses TRBV27 with TRBJ2-1; no firm D call. Trimming pared 6 bases from V and 2 bases from J, leaving 14 bases between. This CDR3 contains 15 residues. CDR1 MNHEY and CDR2 SMNVEV come from the germline V gene (reference sequence).

In regard to this clonotype: The junction departs from germline at one end; a sequencing error may be responsible. The chain links TRBV11-1 to TRBJ2-7, with a possible D match to TRBD1 (6 bases). The CDR3 is 18 residues long. Germline V lookup: CDR1 SGHAT, CDR2 FQDESV (reference sequence). CDR3 DNA: TGTGGCAGCAGCTTGGGGACCAGGACAGACACCGGGTCCTACGAGCAGTACTTC. Residues: CGSSLGTRTDTGSYEQYF.

This clonotype was recorded a few times. The chain carries TRBV7-2 and TRBJ2-7, with D possibly being TRBD1 (5 bases). This CDR3 comprises 14 residues. Between the trimmed V and J ends, which lost 5 bases and 3 bases, there was a span of 14 bases. Germline CDR1 reads SGHTA; CDR2 reads FQGNSA. The CDR3 coding sequence is TGTGCCAGCAGCCCCTGGGGCAGCGTCTACGAGCAGTACTTC. Protein sequence: CASSPWGSVYEQYF.

The table lists this clonotype with many counts. The chain joins TRBV5-1 to TRBJ2-4; D tentatively fits TRBD1 or TRBD2 (5 bases each). This CDR3 spans 14 amino acids. The germline V gene encodes CDR1 SGHRS and CDR2 YFSETQ. V was cut by 0 bases and J by 7 bases, with 11 bases left in between. DNA for the CDR3: TGCGCCAGCAGCTTGGAGCAGGGACGCAACATTCAGTACTTC. It is translated as CASSLEQGRNIQYF. Drawing the rest from reference TRBV5-1 and TRBJ2-4, the complete variable domain is KAGVTQTPRYLIKTRGQQVTLSCSPISGHRSVSWYQQTPGQGLQFLFEYFSETQRNKGNFPGRFSGRQFSNSRSEMNVSTLELGDSALYLCASSLEQGRNIQYFGAGTRLSVL.

This clonotype was observed a handful of times. V usage is TRBV15 and J usage is TRBJ2-7; D is uncertain. Trimming removed 0 bases from V and 2 bases from J, with 5 bases in between. CDR1 and CDR2 from the germline V gene are LNHNV and YYDKDF (reference sequence). This CDR3 has 13 residues. Written as DNA, the CDR3 is TGTGCCACCAGCAGAGACGATACCTACGAGCAGTACTTC. It translates to CATSRDDTYEQYF.

Many counts were recorded for this clonotype. The rearrangement links TRBV29-1 to TRBJ1-1; no reliable D call. Trimming took off 1 base at V and 1 base at J, with 1 base between the two ends. The CDR3 runs to 11 residues. Germline CDR1 SQVTM, CDR2 ANQGSEA. The CDR3 DNA is TGCAGCGTTGAAGGGAACACTGAAGCTTTCTTT. It is translated as CSVEGNTEAFF.

The chain links TRBV12-3 or TRBV12-4 to TRBJ2-3; 7 nucleotides line up with TRBD1. This CDR3 contains 14 residues. J lost 2 bases, V lost 6 bases, and 5 bases had no gene match. The CDR3: CASSPGQYTDTQYF. In DNA form, the CDR3 reads TGTGCCAGCAGCCCGGGACAGTACACAGATACGCAGTATTTT.

This clonotype was observed many times. The rearrangement joins TRBV29-1 to TRBJ1-2; 8 bases match TRBD1. The length of the CDR3 is 11 residues. Germline assignment: CDR1 SQVTM and CDR2 ANQGSEA. J lost 8 bases, V lost 6 bases, and 5 bases had no gene match. The CDR3 nucleotides read TGCAGCGTACCCGACAGGGGAGGCTACACCTTC. This sequence encodes CSVPDRGGYTF.

This clonotype was detected a few times. This chain links TRBV12-3 or TRBV12-4 with TRBJ2-7; TRBD1 agrees at 8 bases. This CDR3 is 12 amino acids long. Trimming at V came to 4 bases and at J to 6 bases, leaving 2 bases not matched to a gene. CDR3 residues: CASSSTGGEQYF. The CDR3 region has the DNA TGTGCCAGCAGTTCCACAGGGGGCGAGCAGTACTTC.

The rearrangement joins TRBV6-1 to TRBJ2-1, with D possibly TRBD2 on 6 matching bases. Germline V gene sequence: CDR1 MNHNS, CDR2 SASEGT. This CDR3 has 13 residues. Deletions cut 2 bases from V and 9 bases from J, with 11 bases between. CDR3 sequence: CASSELGGGEQFF. CDR3 sequence (DNA): TGTGCCAGCAGTGAACTTGGGGGAGGTGAGCAGTTCTTC.